The entry below describes one TCR beta chain. Its target is not known. The source of the sample is a study of response to subunit inactivated influenza vaccine. V gave up 2 bases and J gave up 4 bases, with 13 bases separating them. CDR1 is DFQATT, CDR2 SNEGSKA, per germline (reference sequence). The CDR3 covers 14 residues. Each CDR3 protein is one row after TCRdb ran MiXCR on the RT-PCR reads. Of fewer than 600,000 distinct CDR3 sequences listed, 7.2% are singletons. General observations from the study: It was suggested by the authors that few new T cells are recruited by each seasonal influenza vaccination.

The chain links TRBV20-1 to TRBJ2-3; D is possibly TRBD2 (5 bases). The receptor's source is a man aged 50 to 69 who received an inactivated influenza vaccine. The source material was PBMCs from blood, sampled around 25 months after vaccination. The CDR3 sequence is CSARSETDSDTQYF. As DNA, the CDR3 is TGCAGTGCTAGATCTGAGACGGACTCAGATACGCAGTATTTT.